Following are 26 T cell receptor beta chains from one sample sequenced in a study of blood T cell repertoires in COVID-19. TCRdb keeps only in-frame clones here, not all; method: immunoSEQ multiplex PCR. Among 40,000 to 45,000 clones, roughly 88% were seen once, and the ten largest hold 8.4%. The specimen sequenced was peripheral blood. These receptors originate from a man in his sixties with active COVID-19.

Written as DNA, the CDR3 is TGCGCCAGCAGCTTGGCAGGAGCGGGGGGGGGCCCCTACAATGAGCAGTTCTTC. Encoded protein: CASSLAGAGGGPYNEQFF. V is TRBV5-1 and J is TRBJ2-1; 10 nucleotides match TRBD2. CDR3 length: 18 amino acids. V trimming: 0 bases; J trimming: 2 bases; junction bases outside the gene matches: 8. Germline CDR1 reads SGHRS; CDR2 reads YFSETQ.

This clone turned up a few times. The chain uses TRBV5-1 and TRBJ2-7; D possibly corresponds to TRBD2 (5 bases). V was shortened by 3 bases and J by 6 bases, with 19 bases between the two germline ends. In germline, CDR1 is SGHRS, CDR2 YFSETQ. The CDR3 length is 15 residues. The CDR3 here is CASSSASKNGVEQYF. The CDR3 DNA sequence: TGCGCCAGCAGCTCGGCTAGCAAGAACGGGGTCGAGCAGTACTTC.

V is TRBV4-1 and J is TRBJ2-1; D may be TRBD2 (6 bases). Trimming took 1 base from V and 5 from J, leaving 12 bases between them. CDR3 size: 15 residues. Germline-derived CDR1 and CDR2 are MGHRA and YSYEKL. The CDR3 DNA sequence: TGCGCCAGCAGCCAAGCAGGTGGAGGGGACAATGAGCAGTTCTTC. Its protein product is CASSQAGGGDNEQFF.

The sample holds one count of this clone. The J gene is TRBJ1-5, the V gene TRBV7-2, with 11 bases lining up with TRBD1. Unmatched junction bases numbered 4, after V lost 4 bases and J lost 2 bases. In germline, CDR1 is SGHTA, CDR2 FQGNSA. The CDR3 runs 16 residues. The CDR3 sequence is CASSWGQGGGNQPQHF. The CDR3 coding sequence is TGTGCCAGCAGCTGGGGACAGGGGGGTGGCAATCAGCCCCAGCATTTT.

The rearrangement joins TRBV23-1 to TRBJ2-2; D possibly corresponds to TRBD2 (6 bases). TRBV23-1 is placed among ORFs of uncertain function. The CDR3 sequence is 16 residues long. Trimming shortened V by 8 bases and J by 6 bases, and 22 bases separated the two germline ends. The CDR3 here is CASSAGRRGNPGELFF. The CDR3 nucleotides read TGCGCCAGCTCCGCAGGAAGGAGGGGCAACCCCGGGGAGCTGTTTTTT.

The rearrangement joins TRBV5-1 to TRBJ2-1; D is undetermined. The V and J ends lost 3 bases and 6 bases respectively, with 10 bases between them. The CDR3 is 13 amino acids. Germline loops: CDR1 SGHRS, CDR2 YFSETQ. The CDR3 bases are TGCGCCAGCAGCTCCGACACTTTCAATGAGCAGTTCTTC. Its translation: CASSSDTFNEQFF.

The chain employs TRBV4-1 and TRBJ2-5, with D perhaps TRBD2 (5 bases). CDR1 is MGHRA, CDR2 YSYEKL, per germline. V lost 1 base and J lost 2, with 14 bases in between. The CDR3 loop spans 16 amino acids. The DNA of the CDR3 is TGCGCCAGCAGCCAAGTGGGAGAACCCAGTCAAGAGACCCAGTACTTC. It codes for CASSQVGEPSQETQYF.

This clone was detected only a few times. J is TRBJ1-6 and V is TRBV6-1; no clear D gene. Between the trimmed V and J ends, which lost 1 base and 0 bases, there was a span of 16 bases. Looked up from germline, CDR1 is MNHNS and CDR2 is SASEGT. This CDR3 is 19 amino acids long. The CDR3 nucleotides are TGTGCCAGCAGTGAAGATGCAGGATCGACCTACTCCTATAATTCACCCCTCCACTTT. Translating gives CASSEDAGSTYSYNSPLHF.

J is TRBJ1-2 and V is TRBV7-2; weak D call: TRBD1 (5 bases). V lost 1 base, J lost 8 bases, and 17 bases lay in between. Germline-derived CDR1 and CDR2 are SGHTA and FQGNSA. The CDR3 loop spans 15 amino acids. The CDR3 here is CASSLGSPAQGGYTF. The CDR3 DNA follows: TGTGCCAGCAGCTTAGGTAGCCCGGCCCAGGGCGGCTACACCTTC. The full variable domain, completed using reference TRBV7-2 and TRBJ1-2, is GAGVSQSPSNKVTEKGKDVELRCDPISGHTALYWYRQSLGQGLEFLIYFQGNSAPDKSGLPSDRFSAERTGGSVSTLTIQRTQQEDSAVYLCASSLGSPAQGGYTFGSGTRLTVV.

This clone was seen once. The chain couples TRBV4-2 to TRBJ2-5; 10 bases are shared with TRBD2. The V and J ends lost 1 base and 3 bases, in that order; junction bases with no gene match: 8. The germline gives CDR1 LGHNA, CDR2 YNFKEQ. The CDR3 spans 17 residues. CDR3 in DNA: TGTGCCAGCAGCCAAGGGCTAGCGGGAGACAGGAAAGAGACCCAGTACTTC. Its protein product is CASSQGLAGDRKETQYF.

This clone was counted only a few times. The chain links TRBV27 to TRBJ2-7; 11 nucleotides match TRBD2. V was pared by 6 bases and J by 0 bases, with 7 bases of the junction left unmatched. Germline-derived CDR1 and CDR2 are MNHEY and SMNVEV (reference sequence). This CDR3 has 16 residues. CDR3: CASRPGLAENSYEQYF. CDR3 coding DNA: TGTGCCAGCAGACCGGGACTAGCGGAGAACTCCTACGAGCAGTACTTC.

The CDR3 DNA follows: TGTGCCAGCAGGGGGACTAGCGGAGACAATGAGCAGTTCTTC. It encodes CASRGTSGDNEQFF. This chain uses TRBV6-5 with TRBJ2-1; 11 bases align to TRBD2. The CDR3 runs 14 residues. Germline lookup yields CDR1 MNHEY and CDR2 SVGAGI. The junction had 3 bases not matched to a gene; V was cut back by 6 bases and J by 5 bases.

The chain links TRBV7-9 to TRBJ1-2; 9 bases align to TRBD1. Germline CDR1 SEHNR, CDR2 FQNEAQ (reference sequence). The CDR3 sequence is 13 residues long. V gave up 5 bases and J gave up 6 bases; unmatched junction bases: 4. Written as DNA, the CDR3 is TGTGCCAGCAGCGCGGGACAGGGAAATGGCTACACCTTC. The encoded protein is CASSAGQGNGYTF. Full variable domain (remainder filled in from reference TRBV7-9 and TRBJ1-2): DTGVSQNPRHKITKRGQNVTFRCDPISEHNRLYWYRQTLGQGPEFLTYFQNEAQLEKSRLLSDRFSAERPKGSFSTLEIQRTEQGDSAMYLCASSAGQGNGYTFGSGTRLTVV.

The rearrangement uses TRBV12-3 or TRBV12-4 and TRBJ2-7, with D uncertain. The CDR3 runs to 11 residues. The V and J ends lost 6 bases and 3 bases respectively, with 6 bases between them. Here the CDR3 DNA reads TGTGCCAGCAGCCGTAACTACGAGCAGTACTTC. Translating gives CASSRNYEQYF.

The chain uses TRBV6-6 and TRBJ2-2, with 9 nucleotides matching TRBD2. Trimming took 5 bases from V and 4 from J; bases not matched to a gene: 11. Germline V CDR1 and CDR2: MNHNY, SVGAGI (reference sequence). The length of the CDR3 is 17 residues. The CDR3 reads CASSQIAGAGGTGELFF. The CDR3 coding sequence is TGTGCCAGCAGTCAGATAGCGGGAGCGGGTGGCACCGGGGAGCTGTTTTTT.

The J gene is TRBJ1-1, the V gene TRBV9, with 8 bases that match TRBD1. Trimming at V came to 2 bases and at J to 7 bases, leaving 7 bases not matched to a gene. This CDR3 has 14 amino acids. In germline, CDR1 is SGDLS, CDR2 YYNGEE. CDR3 loop: CASSVGQGRDEAFF. The DNA for the CDR3 is TGTGCCAGCAGCGTCGGACAGGGTAGGGATGAAGCTTTCTTT.

This clone was recorded only once. The chain recombines TRBV9 with TRBJ2-7; 7 positions agree with TRBD1. The V and J ends lost 3 bases and 6 bases, in that order; junction bases with no gene match: 9. Per the germline V gene, CDR1 is SGDLS and CDR2 is YYNGEE. The length of the CDR3 is 14 residues. CDR3: CASSATGVGGEQYF. In DNA, the CDR3 is TGTGCCAGCAGCGCAACAGGGGTTGGTGGCGAGCAGTACTTC.

This sequence joins TRBV6-4 and TRBJ2-1; 14 bases fit TRBD2. Germline V gene data show CDR1 as MRHNA and CDR2 as SNTAGT. The CDR3 has 14 amino acids. Germline trimming cut 4 bases from V and 9 bases from J; bases unmatched to any gene: 2. As DNA, the CDR3 is TGTGCCAGCAGTGGACTAGCGGGAGGGGGTGAGCAGTTCTTC. This codes for CASSGLAGGGEQFF.

This rearrangement joins TRBV9 to TRBJ2-2; 11 positions match TRBD1. This CDR3 has 16 amino acids. Trimming removed 3 bases from V and 5 bases from J; junction bases left unmatched: 6. Germline V lookup: CDR1 SGDLS, CDR2 YYNGEE. The DNA of the CDR3 is TGTGCCAGCAGCGCGGACAGGGGGCGCGGGACCGGGGAGCTGTTTTTT. Protein sequence: CASSADRGRGTGELFF.

This rearrangement joins TRBV27 to TRBJ2-1; 8 bases are a match to TRBD2. Germline CDR1 MNHEY, CDR2 SMNVEV (reference sequence). After removal of 1 base from V and 4 bases from J, the junction contained 6 bases not matched to a gene. The CDR3 has 16 amino acids. CDR3 DNA: TGTGCCAGCAGTTTATGGCGGGAGGTACCTTACAATGAGCAGTTCTTC. It codes for CASSLWREVPYNEQFF.

The rearrangement links TRBV3-1 (or the pseudogene TRBV3-2) to TRBJ2-5; possible D gene TRBD2, 6 bases. The CDR3 runs 15 residues. Germline V gives CDR1 LGHDT, CDR2 YNNKEL (reference sequence). V was shortened by 4 bases and J by 2 bases, with 14 bases between the two germline ends. The CDR3 reads CASSLIWGLQETQYF. The DNA for the CDR3 is TGTGCCAGCAGCCTCATCTGGGGACTGCAAGAGACCCAGTACTTC.

This clone is a singleton in its sample. The chain has TRBV2 and TRBJ2-3; weak D call: TRBD2 (6 bases). V was shortened by 4 bases and J by 2 bases, with 10 bases between the two germline ends. The CDR3 runs 14 residues. The V gene's germline CDR1 is SNHLY and CDR2 FYNNEI. CDR3 nucleotide sequence: TGTGCCAGCAGTGTCGGACTAAACACAGATACGCAGTATTTT. Its translation is CASSVGLNTDTQYF.

The V gene is TRBV27, the J gene TRBJ2-3, with TRBD2 identical over 9 bases. The CDR3 has 15 residues. The germline CDR1 and CDR2 sequences are MNHEY and SMNVEV (reference sequence). Trimming took 5 bases from V and 6 from J; bases not matched to a gene: 9. The CDR3 DNA is TGTGCCAGCAGTCTCGCCGCGGGAGGGCGGGATACGCAGTATTTT. Translation gives CASSLAAGGRDTQYF.

The chain couples TRBV20-1 to TRBJ2-7; 7 bases fit TRBD2. The length of the CDR3 is 15 residues. In germline, CDR1 is DFQATT, CDR2 SNEGSKA (reference sequence). V lost 3 bases and J lost 4; bases outside the gene matches: 12. The CDR3 sequence is CSASEGGSRGYEQYF. CDR3 DNA: TGCAGTGCTAGTGAGGGCGGGTCGCGGGGGTACGAGCAGTACTTC.

This chain links TRBV9 with TRBJ2-3; TRBD2 might be the D (6 bases). The germline gives CDR1 SGDLS, CDR2 YYNGEE. The CDR3 has 15 amino acids. The V gene lost 0 bases and the J gene lost 8 bases, with 16 bases spanning the gap. CDR3 loop: CASSVDQTSRGTQYF. CDR3 DNA sequence: TGTGCCAGCAGCGTAGACCAGACTAGTCGCGGTACGCAGTATTTT.

The CDR3 bases are TGTGCCAGCAGCCATACAGGTGACCCTTACAATGAGCAGTTCTTC. Translation gives CASSHTGDPYNEQFF. V usage is TRBV3-1 (or the pseudogene TRBV3-2) and J usage is TRBJ2-1; perhaps TRBD1 as D (5 bases). Germline V lookup: CDR1 LGHDT, CDR2 YNNKEL (reference sequence). The CDR3 runs to 15 residues. V was cut by 3 bases and J by 4 bases, with 13 bases left in between.